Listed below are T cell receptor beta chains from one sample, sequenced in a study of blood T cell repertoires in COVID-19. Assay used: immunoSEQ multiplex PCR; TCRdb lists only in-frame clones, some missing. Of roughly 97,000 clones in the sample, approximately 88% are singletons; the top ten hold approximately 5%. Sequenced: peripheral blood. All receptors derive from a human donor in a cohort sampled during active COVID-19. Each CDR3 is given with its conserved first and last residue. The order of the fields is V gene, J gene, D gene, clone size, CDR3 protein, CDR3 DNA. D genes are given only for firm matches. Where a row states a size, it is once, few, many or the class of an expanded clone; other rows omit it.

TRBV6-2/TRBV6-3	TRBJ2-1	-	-	CASSQRGGHLFF	TGTGCCAGCAGTCAGAGGGGGGGACATCTGTTCTTC
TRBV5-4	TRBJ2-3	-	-	CASSFGQRRDTQYF	TGTGCCAGCAGCTTCGGCCAGAGGAGAGATACGCAGTATTTT
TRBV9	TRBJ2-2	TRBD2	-	CASSAGLAGALNTGELFF	TGTGCCAGCAGCGCTGGACTAGCGGGGGCCTTGAACACCGGGGAGCTGTTTTTT
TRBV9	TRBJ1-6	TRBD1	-	CASSSWTGGANSPLHF	TGTGCCAGCAGCTCCTGGACAGGGGGCGCAAATTCACCCCTCCACTTT
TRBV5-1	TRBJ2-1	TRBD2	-	CASSSASGNNEQFF	TGCGCCAGCAGCAGCGCTAGCGGTAACAATGAGCAGTTCTTC
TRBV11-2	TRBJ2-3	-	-	CASSLDRGASDTQYF	TGTGCCAGCAGCTTAGATAGAGGAGCCTCAGATACGCAGTATTTT
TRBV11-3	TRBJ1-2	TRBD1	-	CASRQGSNGYTF	TGTGCCAGCAGACAGGGGTCAAATGGCTACACCTTC
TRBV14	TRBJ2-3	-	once	CASSQPGGTDTQYF	TGTGCCAGCAGCCAACCGGGGGGCACAGATACGCAGTATTTT
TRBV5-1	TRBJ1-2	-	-	CASSLAPAALDNYGYTF	TGCGCCAGCAGCTTGGCTCCGGCGGCGCTCGATAACTATGGCTACACCTTC
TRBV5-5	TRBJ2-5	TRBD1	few	CASSFPGQQETQYF	TGTGCCAGCAGCTTTCCGGGACAGCAAGAGACCCAGTACTTC